Given below is one TCR beta chain in context. Its antigen is still unknown. The sample comes from a study of shared clonotypes between healthy human individuals. Study at large: There were three CD4 naive, three CD4 memory, two CD8 naive and one CD8 memory plates per donor. Findings and limits, study-wide: The generation probabilities recorded for non-shared clonotypes fell below those of clonotypes shared by all four donors.

CDR1 is SEHNR, CDR2 FQNEAQ, per germline (reference sequence). The CDR3 is made up of 17 amino acids. Trimming removed 0 bases at V and 2 bases at J, with 14 bases between. Deep-level assay runs were performed. In replicate PCRs of sorted subsets, 150 to 200 ng DNA, roughly 31,000 T cell genomes, was used. Using immunoSEQ multiplex PCR, the repertoire was profiled, and TCRdb retains in-frame clones only, with some absent. The sample carries roughly 2.2 million clones, approximately 90% recorded once. This chain joins TRBV7-9 and TRBJ1-5, with D hard to call. The sequencing input was naive CD4+ T cells from PBMCs. Subset in this sample: CD45RA+ positively selected. This TCR derives from a man aged 18 to 30 in good health. Some clones in this sample may be carry-over from other donors' samples. CDR3 in amino acids: CASSLAAVGQGNQPQHF. The CDR3 DNA reads TGTGCCAGCAGCTTAGCGGCAGTAGGCCAGGGCAATCAGCCCCAGCATTTT.